Listed below are T cell receptor beta chains from one sample, sequenced in a study of blood T cells in healthy people across ages. One entry per CDR3 protein results from TCRdb running MiXCR on the 5' RACE reads. The sample includes around 1.7 million distinct CDR3 sequences, roughly 27% of them seen just once. Sequencing was performed on blood. All receptors come from a woman in her thirties in good health. Each CDR3 is given with its conserved first and last residue. The order of the fields is clone size, J gene, V gene, D gene, CDR3 protein, CDR3 DNA. D genes are given only for firm matches. Clone size is shown for a subset of rows, as once, few, many or a class of expanded clone.

size: few
J: TRBJ2-6
V: TRBV5-1
D: NA
CDR3: CASSLLYLRLSSGANVLTF
DNA: TGCGCCAGCAGCTTGCTTTATCTCAGGCTCTCCTCTGGGGCCAACGTCCTGACTTTC

size: many
J: TRBJ2-7
V: TRBV6-6
D: NA
CDR3: CASSGGNSYEQYF
DNA: TGCGCCAGCAGTGGAGGGAATTCCTACGAGCAGTACTTC

size: NA
J: TRBJ2-3
V: TRBV7-9
D: NA
CDR3: CASSLGGARTPSTDTQYF
DNA: TGTGCCAGCAGCTTAGGGGGGGCGAGGACTCCTAGCACAGATACGCAGTATTTT

size: NA
J: TRBJ2-7
V: TRBV5-1
D: TRBD2
CDR3: CASSLNVLAGGSYEQYF
DNA: TGCGCCAGCAGCTTGAATGTACTAGCGGGTGGCTCCTACGAGCAGTACTTC

size: NA
J: TRBJ1-4
V: TRBV29-1
D: NA
CDR3: CSISESPTNEKLFF
DNA: TGCAGCATATCGGAGAGCCCAACTAATGAAAAACTGTTTTTT

size: many
J: TRBJ2-5
V: TRBV29-1
D: NA
CDR3: CSVVVGAGAETQYF
DNA: TGCAGCGTTGTCGTTGGTGCGGGGGCAGAGACCCAGTACTTC

size: NA
J: TRBJ1-5
V: TRBV7-2
D: NA
CDR3: CARSLQGGSNQPQHF
DNA: TGTGCCCGCAGCTTACAGGGAGGGAGCAATCAGCCCCAGCATTTT

size: NA
J: TRBJ2-1
V: TRBV6-5
D: NA
CDR3: CASTGGGPYEQFF
DNA: TGTGCCAGCACTGGAGGGGGCCCTTACGAGCAGTTCTTC

size: NA
J: TRBJ1-5
V: TRBV2
D: NA
CDR3: CATQLQLNQPQHF
DNA: TGTGCCACCCAACTACAGTTAAATCAGCCCCAGCATTTT

size: NA
J: TRBJ1-2
V: TRBV19
D: NA
CDR3: CASSIRAHGYTF
DNA: TGTGCCAGTAGTATTCGGGCCCACGGCTACACCTTC